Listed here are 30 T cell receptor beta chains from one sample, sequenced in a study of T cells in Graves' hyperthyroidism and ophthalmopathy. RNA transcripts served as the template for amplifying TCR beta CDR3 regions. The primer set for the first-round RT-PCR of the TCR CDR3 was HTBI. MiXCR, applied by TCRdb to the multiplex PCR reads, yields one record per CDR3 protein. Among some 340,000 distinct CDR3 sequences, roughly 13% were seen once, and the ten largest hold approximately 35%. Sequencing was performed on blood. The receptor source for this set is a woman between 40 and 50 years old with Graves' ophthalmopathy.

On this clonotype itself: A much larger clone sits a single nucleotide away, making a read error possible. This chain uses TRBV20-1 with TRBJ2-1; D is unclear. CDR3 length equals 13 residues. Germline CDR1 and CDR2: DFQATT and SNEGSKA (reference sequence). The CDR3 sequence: CSTETSSHNEQFF. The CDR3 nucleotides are TGCAGTACAGAAACAAGCTCCCACAATGAGCAGTTCTTC.

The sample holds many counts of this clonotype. The CDR3 reads CASSQQGTGEQYF. In DNA, the CDR3 is TGTGCCAGCAGCCAACAGGGGACTGGGGAGCAGTACTTC. The chain is built from TRBV3-1 and TRBJ2-7; perhaps D is TRBD1 or TRBD2 (6 bases each). The CDR3 totals 13 residues. V lost 2 bases and J lost 7, with 12 bases in between. Germline lookup yields CDR1 LGHDT and CDR2 YNNKEL (reference sequence).

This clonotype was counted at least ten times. CDR3: CSARRGQQNIQYF. As DNA, the CDR3 is TGCAGTGCTAGAAGGGGACAGCAAAACATTCAGTACTTC. This chain uses TRBV20-1 with TRBJ2-4; 7 positions match TRBD1. Germline CDR1 reads DFQATT; CDR2 reads SNEGSKA (reference sequence). The CDR3 extends over 13 amino acids. V lost 2 bases and J lost 5; bases outside the gene matches: 3.

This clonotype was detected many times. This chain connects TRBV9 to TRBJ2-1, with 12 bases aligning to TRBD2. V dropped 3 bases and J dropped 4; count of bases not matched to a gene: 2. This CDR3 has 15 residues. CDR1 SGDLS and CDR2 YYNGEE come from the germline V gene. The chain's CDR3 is CASSGGLAGYNEQFF. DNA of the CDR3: TGTGCCAGCAGCGGAGGACTAGCGGGGTACAATGAGCAGTTCTTC.

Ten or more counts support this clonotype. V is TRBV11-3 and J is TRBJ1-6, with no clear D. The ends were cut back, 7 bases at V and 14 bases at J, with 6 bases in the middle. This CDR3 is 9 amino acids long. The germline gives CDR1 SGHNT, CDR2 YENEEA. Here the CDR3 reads CASIATLHF. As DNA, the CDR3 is TGTGCCAGCATAGCGACCCTCCACTTT.

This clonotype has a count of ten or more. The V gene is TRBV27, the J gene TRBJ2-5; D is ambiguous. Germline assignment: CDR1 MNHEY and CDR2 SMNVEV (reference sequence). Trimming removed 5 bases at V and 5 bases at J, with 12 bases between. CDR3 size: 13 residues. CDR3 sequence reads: CASSIGPRETQYF. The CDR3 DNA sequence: TGTGCCAGCAGTATAGGCCCACGGGAGACCCAGTACTTC.

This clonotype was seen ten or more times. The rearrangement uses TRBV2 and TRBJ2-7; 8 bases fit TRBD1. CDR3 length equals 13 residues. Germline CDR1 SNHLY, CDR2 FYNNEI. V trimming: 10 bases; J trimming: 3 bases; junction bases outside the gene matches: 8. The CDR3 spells CATQTGGNYEQYF. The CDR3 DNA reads TGTGCCACACAAACAGGGGGTAACTACGAGCAGTACTTC.

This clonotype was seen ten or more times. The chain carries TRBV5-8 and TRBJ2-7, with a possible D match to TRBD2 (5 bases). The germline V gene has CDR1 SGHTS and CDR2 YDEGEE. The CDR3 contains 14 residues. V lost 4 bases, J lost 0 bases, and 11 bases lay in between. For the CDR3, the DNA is TGTGCCAGCAGCCCGAAAGGGAGCTCCTACGAGCAGTACTTC. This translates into CASSPKGSSYEQYF.

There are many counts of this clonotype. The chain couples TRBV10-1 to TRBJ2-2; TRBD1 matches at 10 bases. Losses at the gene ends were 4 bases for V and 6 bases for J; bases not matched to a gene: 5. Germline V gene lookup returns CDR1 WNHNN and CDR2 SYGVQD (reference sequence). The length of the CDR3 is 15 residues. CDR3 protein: CASSGDRGHPGELFF. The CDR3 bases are TGCGCCAGCAGTGGGGACAGGGGTCACCCCGGGGAGCTGTTTTTT.

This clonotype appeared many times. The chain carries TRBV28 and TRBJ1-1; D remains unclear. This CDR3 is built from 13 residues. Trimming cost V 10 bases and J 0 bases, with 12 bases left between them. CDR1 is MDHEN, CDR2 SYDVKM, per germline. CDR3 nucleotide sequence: TGTGCCACCTACGGACCAATGAACACTGAAGCTTTCTTT. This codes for CATYGPMNTEAFF.

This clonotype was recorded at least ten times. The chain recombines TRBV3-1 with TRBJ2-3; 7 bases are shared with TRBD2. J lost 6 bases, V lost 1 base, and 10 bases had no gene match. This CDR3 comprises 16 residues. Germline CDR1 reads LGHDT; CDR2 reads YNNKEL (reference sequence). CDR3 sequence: CASSQGAGLYSDTQYF. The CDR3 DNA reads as TGTGCCAGCAGCCAAGGGGCGGGACTATATAGCGATACGCAGTATTTT.

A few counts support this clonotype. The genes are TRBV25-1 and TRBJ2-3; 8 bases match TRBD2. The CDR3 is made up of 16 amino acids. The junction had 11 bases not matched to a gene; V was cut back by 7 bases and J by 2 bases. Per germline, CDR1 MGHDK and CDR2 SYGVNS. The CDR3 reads CASTGLSSGVTDTQYF. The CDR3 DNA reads TGTGCCAGCACCGGCCTCAGTAGCGGGGTCACAGATACGCAGTATTTT.

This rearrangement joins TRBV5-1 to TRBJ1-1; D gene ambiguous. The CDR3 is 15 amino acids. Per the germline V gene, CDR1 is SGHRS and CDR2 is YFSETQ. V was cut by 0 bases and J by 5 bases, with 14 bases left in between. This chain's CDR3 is CASSLAAGMGTEAFF. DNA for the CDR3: TGCGCCAGCAGCTTGGCCGCTGGTATGGGGACTGAAGCTTTCTTT.

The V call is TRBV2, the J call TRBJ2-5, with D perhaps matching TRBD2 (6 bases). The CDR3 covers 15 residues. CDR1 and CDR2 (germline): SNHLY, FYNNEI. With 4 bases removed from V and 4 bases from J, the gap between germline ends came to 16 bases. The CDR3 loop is CASSAPEGRGETQYF. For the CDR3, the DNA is TGTGCCAGCAGTGCTCCGGAGGGCCGAGGAGAGACCCAGTACTTC.

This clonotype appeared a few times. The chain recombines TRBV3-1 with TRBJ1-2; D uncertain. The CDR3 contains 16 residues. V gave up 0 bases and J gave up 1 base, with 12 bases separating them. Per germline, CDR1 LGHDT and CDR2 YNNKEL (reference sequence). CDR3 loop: CASSQDSRPNNYGYTF. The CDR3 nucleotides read TGTGCCAGCAGCCAAGATTCGAGACCGAATAACTATGGCTACACCTTC.

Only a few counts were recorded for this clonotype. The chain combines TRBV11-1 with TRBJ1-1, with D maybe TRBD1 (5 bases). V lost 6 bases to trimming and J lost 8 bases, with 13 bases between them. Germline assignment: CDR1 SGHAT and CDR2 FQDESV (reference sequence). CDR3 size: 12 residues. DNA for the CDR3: TGTGCCAGCAGTAAAGGGGCCGGCGAAGCTTTCTTT. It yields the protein CASSKGAGEAFF.

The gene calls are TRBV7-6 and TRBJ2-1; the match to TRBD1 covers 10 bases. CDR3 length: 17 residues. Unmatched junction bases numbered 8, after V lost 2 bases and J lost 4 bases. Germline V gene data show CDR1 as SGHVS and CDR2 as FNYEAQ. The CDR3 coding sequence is TGTGCCAGCAGCTTATTACCCCGGGACAGGGGTTACAATGAGCAGTTCTTC. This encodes CASSLLPRDRGYNEQFF.

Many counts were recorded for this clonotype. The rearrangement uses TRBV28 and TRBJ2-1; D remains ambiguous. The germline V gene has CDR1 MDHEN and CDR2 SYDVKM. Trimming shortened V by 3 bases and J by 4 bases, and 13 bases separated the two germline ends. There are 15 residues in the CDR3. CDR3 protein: CASSFAAIRYNEQFF. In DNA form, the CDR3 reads TGTGCCAGCAGTTTTGCCGCGATTAGGTACAATGAGCAGTTCTTC.

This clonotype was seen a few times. The chain's CDR3 is CASSRRTGRGVEAFF. CDR3 sequence (DNA): TGTGCCAGCAGCCGCCGGACAGGGCGAGGAGTTGAAGCTTTCTTT. V is TRBV7-9 and J is TRBJ1-1; 8 bases match TRBD1. The trim removed 5 bases at V and 7 bases at J, leaving 12 bases unmatched. CDR1 SEHNR and CDR2 FQNEAQ come from the germline V gene (reference sequence). This CDR3 contains 15 residues.

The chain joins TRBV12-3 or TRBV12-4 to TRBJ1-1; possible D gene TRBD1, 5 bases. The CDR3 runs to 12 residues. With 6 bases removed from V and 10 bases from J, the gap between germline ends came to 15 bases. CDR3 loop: CASRYGGAAAFF. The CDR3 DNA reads TGTGCCAGCAGGTACGGTGGGGCGGCAGCTTTCTTT.

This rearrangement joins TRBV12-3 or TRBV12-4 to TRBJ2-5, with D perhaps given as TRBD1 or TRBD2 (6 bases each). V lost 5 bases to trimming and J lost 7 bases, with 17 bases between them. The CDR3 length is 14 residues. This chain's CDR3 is CASSPIGGRGTQYF. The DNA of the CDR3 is TGTGCCAGCAGTCCAATTGGGGGGCGAGGGACCCAGTACTTC.

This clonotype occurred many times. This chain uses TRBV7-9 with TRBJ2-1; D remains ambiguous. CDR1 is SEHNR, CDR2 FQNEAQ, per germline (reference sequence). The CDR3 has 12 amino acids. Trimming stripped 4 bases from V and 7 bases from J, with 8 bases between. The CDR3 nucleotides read TGTGCCAGCAGCTCCCTTGGGAATGAGCAGTTCTTC. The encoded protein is CASSSLGNEQFF.

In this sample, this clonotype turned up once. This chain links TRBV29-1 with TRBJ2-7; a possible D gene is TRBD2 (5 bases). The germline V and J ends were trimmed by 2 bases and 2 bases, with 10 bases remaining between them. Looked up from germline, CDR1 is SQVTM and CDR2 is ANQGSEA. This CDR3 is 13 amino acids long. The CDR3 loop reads CSVERGFPYEQYF. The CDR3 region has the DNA TGCAGCGTTGAAAGAGGGTTCCCCTACGAGCAGTACTTC.

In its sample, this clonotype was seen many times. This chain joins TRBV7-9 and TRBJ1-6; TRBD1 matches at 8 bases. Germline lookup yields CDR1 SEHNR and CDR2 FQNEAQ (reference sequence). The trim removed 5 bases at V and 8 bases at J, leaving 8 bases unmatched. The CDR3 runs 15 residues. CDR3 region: CASSRSRGPDSPLHF. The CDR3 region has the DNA TGTGCCAGCAGCAGATCCAGGGGGCCGGATTCACCCCTCCACTTT.

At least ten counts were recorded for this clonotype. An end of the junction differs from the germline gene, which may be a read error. For the CDR3, the DNA is TGCAGTGCTGACCAGGGGGGAGTGGCCGAGACCCAGCACTTC. Amino acids: CSADQGGVAETQHF. The chain is built from TRBV20-1 and TRBJ2-5; D might be TRBD1 (7 bases). The germline CDR1 and CDR2 sequences are DFQATT and SNEGSKA (reference sequence). The CDR3 sequence is 14 residues long.

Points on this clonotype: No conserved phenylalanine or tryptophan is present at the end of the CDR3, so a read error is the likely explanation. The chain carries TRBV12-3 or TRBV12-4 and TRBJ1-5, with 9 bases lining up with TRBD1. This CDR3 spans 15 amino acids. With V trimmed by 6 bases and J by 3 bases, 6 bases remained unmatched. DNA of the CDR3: TGTGCCAGCAGCACAGGACAGGGGTACAATCAGCCCCAGCATTCT. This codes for CASSTGQGYNQPQHS.

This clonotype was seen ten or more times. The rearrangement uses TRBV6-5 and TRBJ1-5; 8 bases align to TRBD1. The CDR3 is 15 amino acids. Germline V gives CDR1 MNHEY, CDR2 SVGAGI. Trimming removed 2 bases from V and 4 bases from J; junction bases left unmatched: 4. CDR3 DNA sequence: TGTGCCAGCAGTTACAAGAGGACAGGGAATCAGCCCCAGCATTTT. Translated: CASSYKRTGNQPQHF.

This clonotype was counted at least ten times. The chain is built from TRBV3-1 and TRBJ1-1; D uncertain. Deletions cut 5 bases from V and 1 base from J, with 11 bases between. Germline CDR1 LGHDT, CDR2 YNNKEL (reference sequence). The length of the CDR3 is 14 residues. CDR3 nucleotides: TGTGCCAGCAGCGGACTGAGAGGGAACACTGAAGCTTTCTTT. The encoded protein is CASSGLRGNTEAFF.

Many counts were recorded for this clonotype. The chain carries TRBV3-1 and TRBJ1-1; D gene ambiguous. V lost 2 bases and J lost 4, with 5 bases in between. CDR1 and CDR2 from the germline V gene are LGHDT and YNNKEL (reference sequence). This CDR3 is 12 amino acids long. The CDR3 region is CASSQLSTEAFF. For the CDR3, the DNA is TGTGCCAGCAGCCAATTATCCACTGAAGCTTTCTTT. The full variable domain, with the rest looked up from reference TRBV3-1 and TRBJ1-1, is DTAVSQTPKYLVTQMGNDKSIKCEQNLGHDTMYWYKQDSKKFLKIMFSYNNKELIINETVPNRFSPKSPDKAHLNLHINSLELGDSAVYFCASSQLSTEAFFGQGTRLTVV.

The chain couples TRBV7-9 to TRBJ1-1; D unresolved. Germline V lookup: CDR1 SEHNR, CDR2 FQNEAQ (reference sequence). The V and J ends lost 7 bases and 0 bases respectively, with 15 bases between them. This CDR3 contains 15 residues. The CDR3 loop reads CASTFLIGVNTEAFF. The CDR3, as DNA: TGTGCCAGCACCTTTTTGATTGGGGTGAACACTGAAGCTTTCTTT.